This T cell receptor (beta chain) was captured by sequencing in a study of T cells after yellow fever vaccination. Study-wide results and caveats: Shared CD4/CD8 clonotypes were a small share, likely from convergent recombination. Most primary-vaccination clones recurred post-booster (around 97% CD4, roughly 90% CD8).

About this clonotype: Antigen: not known.

The authors made TCR cDNA by 5'RACE template switching, adding a universal primer site and UMIs. Each CDR3 protein gets one entry after TCRdb re-called the 5' RACE reads with MiXCR. The sample gives tens of thousands of distinct CDR3 sequences, about 7% of which show up once; 36% is in the top ten. The specimen comprised CD8+ T cells sorted from PBMCs, sampled 15 days after the yellow fever booster vaccination. This clonotype originated in a man younger than 45 who received the YFV17D yellow fever vaccine.

The CDR3 reads CASSPVGAGANEQFF. The CDR3 DNA reads TGCGCCAGCAGCCCAGTGGGTGCGGGAGCGAATGAGCAGTTCTTC. This chain uses TRBV5-1 with TRBJ2-1; 7 bases align to TRBD2. The V and J ends lost 4 bases and 7 bases, in that order; junction bases with no gene match: 11. The CDR3 consists of 15 residues. Germline CDR1 is SGHRS and CDR2 is YFSETQ.